This T cell receptor beta chain was obtained from a study of blood T cell repertoires in COVID-19. Study as a whole: Acute and convalescent COVID-19 specimens originated in the United States, Italy and Spain. PBMCs, B-cell-depleted T cells, or T cells provided the cDNA or gDNA that made up the material.

The CDR3 is made up of 13 amino acids. Trimming took 8 bases from V and 0 from J, leaving 13 bases between them. Germline CDR1 reads SQVTM; CDR2 reads ANQGSEA. Authors' data handling: Reference gene primers were amplified, and this amplification served to estimate nucleated cell counts. The table came from immunoSEQ multiplex PCR; TCRdb's copy has only in-frame clones and leaves some out. The DNA gave D and trimming, while V, J and clone size come from that table. The table has about 180,000 clones, roughly 86% seen once. The TCR originated in a woman aged 30 to 39 with active or convalescent COVID-19. V is TRBV29-1 and J is TRBJ1-2, with D uncertain. The specimen was peripheral blood. DNA of the CDR3: TGCAGCACTTTGCGCATTGCTAACTATGGCTACACCTTC. Translating gives CSTLRIANYGYTF.